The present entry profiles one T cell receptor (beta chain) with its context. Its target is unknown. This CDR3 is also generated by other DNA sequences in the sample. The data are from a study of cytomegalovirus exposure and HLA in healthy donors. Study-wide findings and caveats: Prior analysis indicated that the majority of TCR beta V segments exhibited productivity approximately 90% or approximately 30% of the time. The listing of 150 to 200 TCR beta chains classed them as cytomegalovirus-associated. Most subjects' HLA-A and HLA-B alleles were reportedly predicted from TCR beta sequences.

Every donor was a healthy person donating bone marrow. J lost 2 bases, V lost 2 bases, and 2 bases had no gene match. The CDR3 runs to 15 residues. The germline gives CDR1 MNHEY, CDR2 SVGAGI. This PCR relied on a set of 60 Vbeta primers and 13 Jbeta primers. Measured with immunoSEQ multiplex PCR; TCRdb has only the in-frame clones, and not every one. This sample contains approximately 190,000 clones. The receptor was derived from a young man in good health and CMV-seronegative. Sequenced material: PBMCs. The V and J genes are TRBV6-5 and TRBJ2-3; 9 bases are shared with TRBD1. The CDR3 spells CASSYRDRATDTQYF. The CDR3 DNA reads TGTGCCAGCAGTTACAGGGACAGGGCCACAGATACGCAGTATTTT.